This T cell receptor (beta chain) appears in the sequencing data of a study of blood T cells in healthy people across ages. Study at large: About one barcoded beta molecule was captured per two T cells (by template switching).

It was with a sample-barcoded 5' primer and a J-beta primer mix that a second PCR of roughly 6 to 12 cycles was run. TCRdb redid the calling of the 5' RACE reads with MiXCR, one entry per CDR3 protein. This table has 850,000 to 1,000,000 distinct CDR3 sequences, roughly 50% appearing once. The V end was cut by 3 bases, the J end by 7 bases, with 16 bases between. This CDR3 has 14 residues. The V gene's germline CDR1 is SGDLS and CDR2 YYNGEE. Study-wide points: Greater diversity and more naive CD4+ cells were seen in long-lived donors than in aged donors.

The authors drew about 9.5 milliliters of peripheral blood from each donor. As regards this clonotype: The antigen is not known.

The sample consisted of blood. The clonotype comes from a man under 40 in good health. J is TRBJ1-1 and V is TRBV9, with D possibly TRBD1 on 6 matching bases. The CDR3 region has the DNA TGTGCCAGCAGCGATCCCCGGGGGCTGGGTGAAGCTTTCTTT. Translated: CASSDPRGLGEAFF. Based on the CDR3 plus reference TRBV9 and TRBJ1-1, the full variable domain is DSGVTQTPKHLITATGQRVTLRCSPRSGDLSVYWYQQSLDQGLQFLIQYYNGEERAKGNILERFSAQQFPDLHSELNLSSLELGDSALYFCASSDPRGLGEAFFGQGTRLTVV.